One sample yielded the 7 T cell receptor beta chains listed below, sequenced in a study of radiotherapy plus CTLA-4 blockade in lung cancer. Sequencing was performed with immunoSEQ multiplex PCR; in TCRdb, only in-frame clones are kept and a portion is missing. The sample yields 35,000 to 40,000 clones, around 77% seen once. The starting material was peripheral blood, obtained from a patient treated with radiotherapy plus ipilimumab. The receptor source for this set is a human donor with non-small cell lung cancer who had stable disease on radiotherapy plus ipilimumab.

This clone was counted between two and nine times. The chain is built from TRBV7-9 and TRBJ1-4, with D possibly being TRBD1 (6 bases). V dropped 2 bases and J dropped 11 bases, with 21 bases sitting between them. Germline-derived CDR1 and CDR2 are SEHNR and FQNEAQ (reference sequence). This CDR3 region has 16 residues. The CDR3 reads CASSLSSSSMQGKLFF. CDR3 in DNA: TGTGCCAGCAGCTTAAGTTCCTCGTCCATGCAGGGGAAACTGTTTTTT.

J is TRBJ1-1 and V is TRBV5-5, with 10 bases that match TRBD1. The ends lost 6 bases at V and 5 bases at J; junction bases unmatched: 16. Germline CDR1 is SGHKS and CDR2 is YYEKEE (reference sequence). The CDR3 is 17 residues long. CDR3 sequence (DNA): TGTGCCAGCATCCGTGGGCTGGGACAGGGGAGTTTTACTGAAGCTTTCTTT. Protein: CASIRGLGQGSFTEAFF. Looking up the rest from reference TRBV5-5 and TRBJ1-1 gives the full variable domain: DAGVTQSPTHLIKTRGQQVTLRCSPISGHKSVSWYQQVLGQGPQFIFQYYEKEERGRGNFPDRFSARQFPNYSSELNVNALLLGDSALYLCASIRGLGQGSFTEAFFGQGTRLTVV.

The chain has TRBV5-8 and TRBJ1-1; 7 positions agree with TRBD1. Germline V gene data show CDR1 as SGHTS and CDR2 as YDEGEE. V trimming: 0 bases; J trimming: 5 bases; junction bases outside the gene matches: 13. The CDR3 loop spans 17 amino acids. CDR3 coding DNA: TGTGCCAGCAGCTTGGGGTCCGGAAGACAGGGAGTAACTGAAGCTTTCTTT. This encodes CASSLGSGRQGVTEAFF.

The chain combines TRBV11-2 with TRBJ2-1; TRBD2 agrees at 9 bases. Germline assignment: CDR1 SGHAT and CDR2 FQNNGV. This CDR3 is 16 amino acids long. The J segment lost 6 bases and the V segment lost 0 bases, leaving 6 bases of the junction unmatched. CDR3 coding DNA: TGTGCCAGCAGCTTAGATTGCGGGGGGGTGAGCAATGAGCAGTTCTTC. Its protein product is CASSLDCGGVSNEQFF.

V usage is TRBV5-4 and J usage is TRBJ2-3, with a weak D call TRBD2 (7 bases). Germline CDR1 is SGHNT and CDR2 is YYREEE (reference sequence). This CDR3 has 16 amino acids. Trimming stripped 4 bases from V and 3 bases from J, with 18 bases between. The CDR3 loop is CASSRGGALGTDTQYF. The CDR3 DNA reads as TGTGCCAGCAGCAGGGGGGGAGCCTTAGGGACAGATACGCAGTATTTT.

The chain's CDR3 is CASSYGSQNTEAFF. CDR3 bases: TGTGCCAGCAGTTACGGCAGTCAGAACACTGAAGCTTTCTTT. The V and J genes are TRBV6-5 and TRBJ1-1, with no clear D. The germline gives CDR1 MNHEY, CDR2 SVGAGI. The V end lost 2 bases, the J end lost 1 base, and 8 bases lay between the germline ends. The CDR3 sequence is 14 residues long.

The V call is TRBV7-8, the J call TRBJ1-5; weak D call: TRBD1 (6 bases). The CDR3 loop spans 19 amino acids. The V end was cut by 3 bases, the J end by 0 bases, with 21 bases between. Germline CDR1 is SGHVS and CDR2 is FQNEAQ. The CDR3 DNA reads as TGTGCCAGCAGCTTGGTGGGAAGAAGGACAGACCGTAGCAATCAGCCCCAGCATTTT. Its translation: CASSLVGRRTDRSNQPQHF.